The clone carrying this T cell receptor (beta chain) was seen at least ten times. This record comes from a study of regulatory T cells in long-lasting Graves disease. Germline loops: CDR1 KGHSH, CDR2 LQKENI. This CDR3 comprises 14 residues. The germline V and J ends were trimmed by 5 bases and 1 base, with 9 bases remaining between them. Time point here: newly diagnosed GD, antithyroid drugs for less than 3 months. PBMC RNA served as the TCR library source. In building TCR beta libraries, iRepertoire HTBI primers were used together with Arm-PCR of CDR3 regions. TCRdb re-called the multiplex PCR reads with MiXCR, one entry per CDR3 protein. This table holds hundreds of thousands of distinct CDR3 sequences, roughly 16% found once. This sample was shared with a second study, whose subject was T cells in Graves' hyperthyroidism and ophthalmopathy.

Source: peripheral blood mononuclear cells (PBMCs), taken at new diagnosis, from a patient treated with antithyroid drugs. This sequence joins TRBV18 and TRBJ1-5, with D possibly matching TRBD1 (6 bases). This receptor was identified in a woman aged 40-60 years with Graves disease. The DNA for the CDR3 is TGTGCCAGCTCAGGACAGTTCAGCAATCAGCCCCAGCATTTT. Translating it yields CASSGQFSNQPQHF.